This TCR beta chain originates from a study of T cell responses to AZD1222 COVID-19 vaccine. Clones were sequenced by immunoSEQ multiplex PCR, and TCRdb holds only the in-frame ones, with some missing. The repertoire consists of 120,000 to 150,000 clones, with about nine tenths occurring once and the leading ten covering roughly 1.7%. V lost 6 bases and J lost 0; bases outside the gene matches: 10. Germline assignment: CDR1 MNHEY and CDR2 SVGEGT. CDR3 length: 17 amino acids. This TCR derives from an adult who received the AZD1222 COVID-19 vaccine. Sequences were derived from peripheral blood, sampled 28 days after the second AZD1222 dose. The chain employs TRBV6-2 or TRBV6-3 and TRBJ2-1, with 8 positions matching TRBD1. CDR3 sequence: CASSPDRAPSSYNEQFF. CDR3 DNA sequence: TGTGCCAGCAGCCCGGACAGGGCTCCCAGCTCCTACAATGAGCAGTTCTTC.